This entry is about one TCR beta chain. The sample comes from a study of blood T cell repertoires in COVID-19. About the research overall: Both acute and convalescent COVID-19 samples were obtained from the United States, Italy and Spain. PBMCs, B-cell-depleted T cells, or T cells provided the cDNA or gDNA that made up the material.

The germline CDR1 and CDR2 sequences are SGHNT and YYREEE (reference sequence). This CDR3 has 16 amino acids. V lost 0 bases to trimming and J lost 2 bases, with 9 bases between them. Original processing methods: Scientists estimated how many nucleated cells there were by amplifying reference gene primers. TCRdb's copy holds only in-frame clones and misses some; the assay was immunoSEQ multiplex PCR. That table furnishes V, J and clone size, whereas the DNA furnished D and trimming. The data hold 59,000 or so clones, with roughly 88% observed a single time. The clonotype originates from a human donor in a cohort sampled during active COVID-19. The chain links TRBV5-4 to TRBJ2-6; maybe TRBD2 (5 bases). The sequenced sample consisted of peripheral blood. The CDR3 here is CASSLGSTTGANVLTF. The DNA for the CDR3 is TGTGCCAGCAGCTTGGGGTCGACTACTGGGGCCAACGTCCTGACTTTC.